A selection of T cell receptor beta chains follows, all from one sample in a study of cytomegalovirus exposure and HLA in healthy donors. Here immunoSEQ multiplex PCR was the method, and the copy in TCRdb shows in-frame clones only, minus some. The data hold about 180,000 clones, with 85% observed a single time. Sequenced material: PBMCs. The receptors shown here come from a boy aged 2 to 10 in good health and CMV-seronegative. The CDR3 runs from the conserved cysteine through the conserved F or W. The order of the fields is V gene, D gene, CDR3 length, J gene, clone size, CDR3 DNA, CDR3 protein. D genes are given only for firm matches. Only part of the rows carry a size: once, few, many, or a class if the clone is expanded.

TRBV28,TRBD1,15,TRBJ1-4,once,TGTGCCAGCAGTCCCAGGACAGGGGCGCGCGAAAAACTGTTTTTT,CASSPRTGAREKLFF
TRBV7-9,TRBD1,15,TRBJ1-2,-,TGTGCCAGCAGCTTATCCCAGGGGGCTGGCTATGGCTACACCTTC,CASSLSQGAGYGYTF
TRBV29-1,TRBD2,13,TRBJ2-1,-,TGCAGCGCAAGGGAGGGCCCCTACAATGAGCAGTTCTTC,CSAREGPYNEQFF
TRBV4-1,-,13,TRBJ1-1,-,TGCGCCAGCAGCCCACAGGTCAGCACTGAAGCTTTCTTT,CASSPQVSTEAFF
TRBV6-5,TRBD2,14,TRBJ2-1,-,TGTGCCAGCGGCGGGACTAGCGGGAGGGCTGAGCAGTTCTTC,CASGGTSGRAEQFF
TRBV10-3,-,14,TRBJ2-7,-,TGTGCCATCAGTGTCCTGGCACCTGGAGACGAGCAGTACTTC,CAISVLAPGDEQYF
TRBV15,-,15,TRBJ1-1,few,TGTGCCACCAGCAGAGATTGGAGGGGAGAAACTGAAGCTTTCTTT,CATSRDWRGETEAFF
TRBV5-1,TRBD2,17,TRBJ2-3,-,TGCGCCAGCAGCTTGCCGACTAGCGGGGGGCGGACAGATACGCAGTATTTT,CASSLPTSGGRTDTQYF
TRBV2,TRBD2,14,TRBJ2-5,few,TGTGCCAGCAGTGAACTAGCGGGAGTCGAGACCCAGTACTTC,CASSELAGVETQYF
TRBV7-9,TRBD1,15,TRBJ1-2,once,TGTGCCAGCAGCGATGGGACAGGACGGCTATCTGGCTACACCTTC,CASSDGTGRLSGYTF
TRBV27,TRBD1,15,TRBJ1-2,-,TGTGCCAGCAGTTTCCTGGACAGGGACAACTATGGCTACACCTTC,CASSFLDRDNYGYTF
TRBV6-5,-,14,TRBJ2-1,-,TGTGCCAGCAGTTACGATAAATGGGCGTTTGAGCAGTTCTTC,CASSYDKWAFEQFF
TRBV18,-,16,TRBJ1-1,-,TGTGCCAGCTCACCCCCGGGGGTCCAGGGACGGACTGAAGCTTTCTTT,CASSPPGVQGRTEAFF
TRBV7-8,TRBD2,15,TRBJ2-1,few,TGTGCCAGCAGCCCAACTAGCGGGGGCTACAATGAGCAGTTCTTC,CASSPTSGGYNEQFF
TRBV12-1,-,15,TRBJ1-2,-,TGTGCCAGCAGAGGCACGGGACAGACGCCTGGGGGCTACACCTTC,CASRGTGQTPGGYTF
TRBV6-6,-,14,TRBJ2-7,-,TGTGCCAGCACCCTAACGGACGGGGCCTACGAGCAGTACTTC,CASTLTDGAYEQYF
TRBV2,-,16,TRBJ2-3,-,TGTGCCAGCAGTGATTTAGGACTCGAATCCACAGATACGCAGTATTTT,CASSDLGLESTDTQYF
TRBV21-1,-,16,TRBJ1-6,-,TGTGCCAGCACCAAGAAACGGGACAGGGTTTTCGCACCCCTCCACTTT,CASTKKRDRVFAPLHF
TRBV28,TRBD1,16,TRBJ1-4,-,TGTGCCAGCAGTTTAGTTTTGTTGCAGGGGGCCGGAAAACTGTTTTTT,CASSLVLLQGAGKLFF
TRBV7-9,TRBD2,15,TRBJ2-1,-,TGTGCCAGCAGCTTAAGGCGGGAGGGCCCCAATGAGCAGTTCTTC,CASSLRREGPNEQFF
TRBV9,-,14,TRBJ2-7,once,TGTGCCAGCAGCGAGACTGGAAGCTCCTACGAGCAGTACTTC,CASSETGSSYEQYF
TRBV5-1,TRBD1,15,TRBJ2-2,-,TGCGCCAGCAGCTTGGATGGACAGGCCACCGGGGAGCTGTTTTTT,CASSLDGQATGELFF
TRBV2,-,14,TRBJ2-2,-,TGTGCCAGCGTTTACAGCAGCCCGGACGGGGAGCTGTTTTTT,CASVYSSPDGELFF
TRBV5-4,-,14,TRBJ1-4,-,TGTGCCAGCAGCTCGCCAAAAGAGAATGAAAAACTGTTTTTT,CASSSPKENEKLFF
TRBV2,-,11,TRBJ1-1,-,TGTGCCAGCACCGAGGTCGGTGAAGCTTTCTTT,CASTEVGEAFF
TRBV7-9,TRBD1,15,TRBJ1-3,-,TGTGCCAGCGGCAACAGGGGGCGGGTTGGAAACACCATATATTTT,CASGNRGRVGNTIYF
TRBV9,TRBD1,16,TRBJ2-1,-,TGTGCCAGCGGGGACCCTATGAGGACAGGGGGCAATGAGCAGTTCTTC,CASGDPMRTGGNEQFF
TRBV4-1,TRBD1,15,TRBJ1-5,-,TGCGCCAGCAGCCAAGGTCAGGGGGGCGGGAAGCCCCAGCATTTT,CASSQGQGGGKPQHF
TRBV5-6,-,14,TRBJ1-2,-,TGTGCCAGCAGCCCCAGGAGGGTCGGCTATGGCTACACCTTC,CASSPRRVGYGYTF
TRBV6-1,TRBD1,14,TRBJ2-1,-,TGTGCCAGCGAAACAGGGGTGCCTTACAATGAGCAGTTCTTC,CASETGVPYNEQFF
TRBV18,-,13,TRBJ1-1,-,TGTGCCAGCTCAAGAGACAGGAGAAAGGAAGCTTTCTTT,CASSRDRRKEAFF
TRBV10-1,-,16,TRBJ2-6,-,TGCGCCAGCAGTGGCCCCGCGGTCTCTGGGGCCAACGTCCTGACTTTC,CASSGPAVSGANVLTF
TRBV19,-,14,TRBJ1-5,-,TGTGCCAGTAGTATAGTCAGGGCAGGACAGCCCCAGCATTTT,CASSIVRAGQPQHF
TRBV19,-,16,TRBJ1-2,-,TGTGCCAGTAGTATGAATGAGCGGAGGGCGGACTATGGCTACACCTTC,CASSMNERRADYGYTF
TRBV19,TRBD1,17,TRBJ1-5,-,TGTGCCAGTAGTATCGGACAGGGAGGGGATGGCAATCAGCCCCAGCATTTT,CASSIGQGGDGNQPQHF
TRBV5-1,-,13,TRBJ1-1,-,TGCGCCAGCAGCTTATGGACAGACTCTGAAGCTTTCTTT,CASSLWTDSEAFF
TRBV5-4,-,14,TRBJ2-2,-,TGTGCCAGCAGCCCTGGGTCAGGGACCGGGGAGCTGTTTTTT,CASSPGSGTGELFF
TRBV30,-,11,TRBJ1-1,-,TGTGCCTGTTCCGGGGGCACTGAAGCTTTCTTT,CACSGGTEAFF
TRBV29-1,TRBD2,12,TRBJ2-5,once,TGCAGCGGCACCGGGAGGCAAGAGACCCAGTACTTC,CSGTGRQETQYF
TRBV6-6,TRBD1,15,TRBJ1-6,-,TGTGCCAGCAAAGGGACAGGGGGCTATAATTCACCCCTCCACTTT,CASKGTGGYNSPLHF
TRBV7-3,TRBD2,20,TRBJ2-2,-,TGTGCCAGCAGCTTAAGACTCACCGGGACTAGCGGGAGGGCCGTCCGGGAGCTGTTTTTT,CASSLRLTGTSGRAVRELFF
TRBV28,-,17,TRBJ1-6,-,TGTGCCAGCATGGTCTCCCCGGACACCACCTCGGGCTCACCCCTCCACTTT,CASMVSPDTTSGSPLHF
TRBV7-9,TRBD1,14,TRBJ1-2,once,TGTTCCAGCAGCAAAGGACAGGGTGACTATGGCTACACCTTC,CSSSKGQGDYGYTF
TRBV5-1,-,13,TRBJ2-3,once,TGCGCCAGCAGCTTGAAACTAGCAGATACGCAGTATTTT,CASSLKLADTQYF
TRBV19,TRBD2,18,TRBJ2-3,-,TGTGCCAGTAGTATGAACGCGGGTAGCGGGGGGCCCACAGATACGCAGTATTTT,CASSMNAGSGGPTDTQYF
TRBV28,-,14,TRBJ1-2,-,TGTGCCAGCAGTTTGGTCAGTGCTAACTATGGCTACACCTTC,CASSLVSANYGYTF
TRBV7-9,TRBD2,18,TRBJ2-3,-,TGTGCCAGCAGCCCAGGGACTAGCGGGACAGGCCCCACAGATACGCAGTATTTT,CASSPGTSGTGPTDTQYF